This T cell receptor beta chain was captured in a study of cytomegalovirus exposure and HLA in healthy donors. Study-wide findings and caveats: As a later analysis showed, a missense DCLRE1C variant was linked to trimming of TCR beta V- and J-genes.

V was clipped by 8 bases and J by 2 bases, with 22 bases between them. Per germline, CDR1 MNHNY and CDR2 SVGAGI (reference sequence). CDR3 length equals 16 residues. For this clone: The antigen remains unidentified.

The PCR made use of 60 Vbeta and 13 Jbeta primers. Profiled with immunoSEQ multiplex PCR; TCRdb holds only in-frame clones, not every one. This sample has under 250,000 clones, with more than 75% found just once. Sequencing was performed on PBMCs. The TCR comes from a woman between 35 and 50 years old in good health and CMV-seronegative. V gene TRBV6-6 combines with J gene TRBJ2-7; D remains ambiguous. CDR3 protein: CASCLSNPSTTYEQYF. The CDR3 region has the DNA TGTGCCAGCTGTTTATCTAATCCTTCTACGACCTACGAGCAGTACTTC.